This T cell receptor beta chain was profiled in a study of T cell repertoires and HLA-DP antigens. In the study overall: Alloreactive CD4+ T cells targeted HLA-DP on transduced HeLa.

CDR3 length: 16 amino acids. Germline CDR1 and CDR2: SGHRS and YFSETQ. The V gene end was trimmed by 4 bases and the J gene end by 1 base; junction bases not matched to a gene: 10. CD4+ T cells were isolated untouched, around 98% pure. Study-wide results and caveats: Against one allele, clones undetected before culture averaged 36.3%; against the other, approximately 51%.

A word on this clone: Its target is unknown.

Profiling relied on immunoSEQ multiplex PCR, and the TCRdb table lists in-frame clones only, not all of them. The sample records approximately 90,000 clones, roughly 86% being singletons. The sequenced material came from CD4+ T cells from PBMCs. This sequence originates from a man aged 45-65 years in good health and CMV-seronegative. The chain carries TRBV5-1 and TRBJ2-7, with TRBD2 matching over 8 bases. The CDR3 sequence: CASSAGDVAGSYEQYF. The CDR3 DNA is TGCGCCAGCAGCGCTGGGGACGTAGCGGGATCCTACGAGCAGTACTTC.